The 24 T cell receptor beta chains presented below share a single source sample, sequenced in a study of CD8+ T cells in alopecia areata. RNA was isolated and reverse transcribed to cDNA, the sequencing template. The data were produced by immunoSEQ multiplex PCR, yet TCRdb's version contains in-frame clones alone and is incomplete. The sample has fewer than 9,500 clones, around 60% seen once. The treatment denotes: oral pan-JAK inhibitor, 5-10 mg twice daily. Alopecia areata patients provided lesional scalp punch biopsies and peripheral blood. The material sequenced was skin, taken at week 4, from a patient treated with tofacitinib. These receptor sequences come from a human donor with alopecia areata.

This clone was seen only once. The J gene is TRBJ2-5, the V gene TRBV5-1; 8 positions agree with TRBD2. Unmatched junction bases numbered 7, after V lost 2 bases and J lost 4 bases. The germline CDR1 and CDR2 sequences are SGHRS and YFSETQ. The CDR3 has 15 amino acids. The DNA of the CDR3 is TGCGCCAGCAGCTTTGTTAGCGGGGCCCGAGAGACCCAGTACTTC. This encodes CASSFVSGARETQYF.

This clone appeared a single time. V usage is TRBV6-1 and J usage is TRBJ2-1; maybe TRBD1 (6 bases). Germline V gives CDR1 MNHNS, CDR2 SASEGT. The CDR3 totals 15 residues. V lost 6 bases to trimming and J lost 4 bases, with 16 bases between them. CDR3 loop: CASRPGVWEYNEQFF. The DNA of the CDR3 is TGTGCCAGCAGACCAGGGGTCTGGGAGTACAATGAGCAGTTCTTC.

V gene TRBV21-1 combines with J gene TRBJ1-5. TRBV21-1 is a recognized pseudogene. The CDR3 sequence is 13 residues long. The CDR3 nucleotides read TGTGCCAGCAGCAAAGTGAGAGACCAGCCCCAGCATTTT. Amino acids: CASSKVRDQPQHF.

V and J are TRBV7-9 and TRBJ2-5; D unresolved. The DNA matches TRBJ2-7 better at its end, which makes the J call doubtful. CDR1 and CDR2 from the germline V gene are SEHNR and FQNEAQ (reference sequence). The CDR3 spans 13 residues. The CDR3 protein is CASSLLSHYEQYF. DNA of the CDR3: TGTGCCAGCAGCTTATTATCCCACTACGAGCAGTACTTC.

The V call is TRBV7-9, the J call TRBJ2-7, with a possible D match to TRBD1 (5 bases). Trimming removed 4 bases at V and 5 bases at J, with 12 bases between. The germline V gene encodes CDR1 SEHNR and CDR2 FQNEAQ (reference sequence). CDR3 length: 13 amino acids. CDR3 loop: CASSWGRADEQYF. The DNA for the CDR3 is TGTGCCAGCAGCTGGGGCAGGGCAGACGAGCAGTACTTC.

The genes are TRBV20-1 and TRBJ2-2; D is perhaps TRBD2 (5 bases). CDR1 and CDR2 from the germline V gene are DFQATT and SNEGSKA (reference sequence). V was clipped by 5 bases and J by 15 bases, with 16 bases between them. The CDR3 spans 11 residues. Here the CDR3 DNA reads TGCAGTGCTCGTGGGTTAGAGGGAATGTTTTTT. It encodes CSARGLEGMFF.

The J gene is TRBJ2-5, the V gene TRBV27; the D is unclear. The germline V gene has CDR1 MNHEY and CDR2 SMNVEV (reference sequence). V lost 0 bases and J lost 1, with 6 bases in between. This CDR3 region has 14 residues. The CDR3 protein is CASSLSPFQETQYF. The DNA of the CDR3 is TGTGCCAGCAGTTTATCGCCATTCCAAGAGACCCAGTACTTC.

There are a few counts of this clone. V is TRBV6-1 and J is TRBJ1-4; unclear D gene. This CDR3 is built from 15 residues. The germline V gene has CDR1 MNHNS and CDR2 SASEGT. Trimming pared 5 bases from V and 7 bases from J, leaving 17 bases between. The DNA of the CDR3 is TGTGCCAGCAGTTTATCAGCAGCCCTGGGTGAAAAACTGTTTTTT. Residues: CASSLSAALGEKLFF.

The V and J genes are TRBV4-3 and TRBJ2-2, with 7 bases fitting TRBD1. This CDR3 is built from 14 residues. V trimming: 0 bases; J trimming: 7 bases; junction bases outside the gene matches: 2. Germline V gives CDR1 LGHNA, CDR2 YSLEER. This CDR3 is CASSQDRGRGELFF. For the CDR3, the DNA is TGCGCCAGCAGCCAAGATAGGGGGCGCGGGGAGCTGTTTTTT.

This clone was observed a handful of times. This chain uses TRBV9 with TRBJ2-5; possible D gene TRBD1, 8 bases. Germline V gives CDR1 SGDLS, CDR2 YYNGEE. V was clipped by 3 bases and J by 7 bases, with 16 bases between them. The CDR3 covers 14 residues. The CDR3 spells CASSGTSGTGTQYF. CDR3 DNA: TGTGCCAGCAGCGGGACTAGTGGGACAGGGACCCAGTACTTC. Filled out from reference TRBV9 and TRBJ2-5, the complete variable domain reads DSGVTQTPKHLITATGQRVTLRCSPRSGDLSVYWYQQSLDQGLQFLIQYYNGEERAKGNILERFSAQQFPDLHSELNLSSLELGDSALYFCASSGTSGTGTQYFGPGTRLLVL.

Remarks on this clone: This likely traces to a read error, being one base from a far larger clone. The chain links TRBV7-1 to TRBJ2-7, with D tentatively TRBD1 (7 bases). TRBV7-1 is filed as an ORF, its function uncertain. The CDR3 has 13 amino acids. The CDR3 protein is CASSLDREDEQYF. The CDR3 DNA sequence: TGTGCCAGCAGCTTAGACAGGGAGGATGAGCAGTACTTT.

This chain uses TRBV6-1 with TRBJ2-5; D call uncertain. The germline V gene encodes CDR1 MNHNS and CDR2 SASEGT. V lost 8 bases and J 0 bases, leaving 13 bases between the germline ends. This CDR3 has 14 residues. The CDR3 loop reads CASHNGRNQETQYF. DNA of the CDR3: TGTGCCAGCCATAATGGACGTAACCAAGAGACCCAGTACTTC.

The rearrangement links TRBV15 to TRBJ2-3; the match to TRBD1 covers 7 bases. The length of the CDR3 is 16 residues. V was clipped by 0 bases and J by 1 base; unmatched bases: 4. Germline CDR1 and CDR2: LNHNV and YYDKDF (reference sequence). The CDR3 loop reads CATSRDAQGGTDTQYF. CDR3 bases: TGTGCCACCAGCAGAGATGCCCAGGGGGGCACAGATACGCAGTATTTT.

V gene TRBV7-2 combines with J gene TRBJ1-1, with a tentative D call TRBD1 (6 bases). There are 12 residues in the CDR3. The germline gives CDR1 SGHTA, CDR2 FQGNSA. Trimming took 5 bases from V and 5 from J, leaving 9 bases between them. The CDR3 spells CASSPGTTEAFF. The CDR3 region has the DNA TGTGCCAGCAGCCCCGGGACAACTGAAGCTTTCTTT. The full variable domain, its missing parts supplied by reference TRBV7-2 and TRBJ1-1, is GAGVSQSPSNKVTEKGKDVELRCDPISGHTALYWYRQSLGQGLEFLIYFQGNSAPDKSGLPSDRFSAERTGGSVSTLTIQRTQQEDSAVYLCASSPGTTEAFFGQGTRLTVV.

This chain connects TRBV10-1 to TRBJ1-5; no firm D call. The CDR3 loop spans 14 amino acids. Germline V gene sequence: CDR1 WNHNN, CDR2 SYGVQD (reference sequence). Trimming removed 8 bases at V and 0 bases at J, with 11 bases between. In nucleotides, the CDR3 is TGCGCCAGCCCTCACCCAAATAGCAATCAGCCCCAGCATTTT. Its protein product is CASPHPNSNQPQHF.

The chain has TRBV5-5 and TRBJ1-2; 9 bases fit TRBD1. Germline V gene lookup returns CDR1 SGHKS and CDR2 YYEKEE (reference sequence). Unmatched junction bases numbered 6, after V lost 4 bases and J lost 5 bases. There are 14 residues in the CDR3. The chain's CDR3 is CASSPGQGIYGYTF. Written as DNA, the CDR3 is TGTGCCAGCAGCCCGGGACAGGGAATTTATGGCTACACCTTC.

V is TRBV7-9 and J is TRBJ2-2; D ambiguous. The CDR3 totals 13 residues. From germline, CDR1 is SEHNR and CDR2 FQNEAQ (reference sequence). Between the trimmed V and J ends, which lost 11 bases and 5 bases, there was a span of 15 bases. Here the CDR3 DNA reads TGTGCCCCTACCACCCCGATGACCGGGGAGCTGTTTTTT. Protein: CAPTTPMTGELFF.

The chain combines TRBV6-1 with TRBJ2-1; TRBD2 agrees at 11 bases. The junction had 13 bases not matched to a gene; V was cut back by 4 bases and J by 5 bases. Germline CDR1 MNHNS, CDR2 SASEGT. The CDR3 has 18 residues. CDR3 amino acids: CASSVWLAGGLGDNEQFF. CDR3 nucleotides: TGTGCCAGCAGTGTATGGCTAGCGGGGGGTTTAGGGGACAATGAGCAGTTCTTC.

This rearrangement joins TRBV9 to TRBJ2-2; 9 bases align to TRBD1. With 3 bases clipped from V and 4 bases from J, the junction kept 7 bases outside the gene matches. The CDR3 has 16 residues. The germline V gene has CDR1 SGDLS and CDR2 YYNGEE. CDR3 DNA: TGTGCCAGCAGCGAACGGACAGGGGTTTTCACCGGGGAGCTGTTTTTT. Translating it yields CASSERTGVFTGELFF.

This rearrangement joins TRBV7-2 to TRBJ1-3; D may be TRBD1 (6 bases). The V gene's germline CDR1 is SGHTA and CDR2 FQGNSA. The CDR3 is made up of 19 amino acids. Trimming left V 1 base short and J 1 base short, with 20 bases between. The CDR3: CASSLVGQGRFTSGNTIYF. CDR3 nucleotide sequence: TGTGCCAGCAGCTTAGTAGGTCAGGGGCGTTTTACTTCTGGAAACACCATATATTTT. The full variable domain, completed using reference TRBV7-2 and TRBJ1-3, is GAGVSQSPSNKVTEKGKDVELRCDPISGHTALYWYRQSLGQGLEFLIYFQGNSAPDKSGLPSDRFSAERTGGSVSTLTIQRTQQEDSAVYLCASSLVGQGRFTSGNTIYFGEGSWLTVV.

This clone was seen a few times. The V gene is TRBV9, the J gene TRBJ2-7, with D possibly TRBD1 on 5 matching bases. There are 14 residues in the CDR3. Germline CDR1 and CDR2: SGDLS and YYNGEE. V gave up 3 bases and J gave up 2 bases, with 12 bases separating them. As DNA, the CDR3 is TGTGCCAGCAGCGCCCTACAGGAAACCTACGAGCAGTACTTC. Residues: CASSALQETYEQYF.

V is TRBV2 and J is TRBJ1-4; D unresolved. Germline V gene sequence: CDR1 SNHLY, CDR2 FYNNEI. This CDR3 is built from 12 residues. V was cut by 3 bases and J by 8 bases, with 7 bases left in between. The CDR3 sequence: CASSDRAEKLFF. In DNA form, the CDR3 reads TGTGCCAGCAGTGATAGAGCGGAAAAACTGTTTTTT.

DNA for the CDR3: TGTGCCAGCAGCTACCGGGACAGGGGGACCTATGGCTACACCTTC. This encodes CASSYRDRGTYGYTF. The rearrangement uses TRBV7-2 and TRBJ1-2; 11 nucleotides agree with TRBD1. J was trimmed by 4 bases and V by 4 bases; bases with no gene match: 5. This CDR3 comprises 15 residues. The V gene's germline CDR1 is SGHTA and CDR2 FQGNSA.

This chain links TRBV23-1 with TRBJ1-5; TRBD1 might be the D (6 bases). TRBV23-1 qualifies as an ORF whose function is uncertain. With 4 bases removed from V and 4 bases from J, the gap between germline ends came to 11 bases. This CDR3 is built from 14 residues. The CDR3, as DNA: TGCGCCAGCAGTCTCAGGGGCCCTAATCAGCCCCAGCATTTT. Residues: CASSLRGPNQPQHF.